A selection of T cell receptor beta chains follows, all from one sample in a study of T-cell memory formation after mild COVID-19. One entry per CDR3 protein results from TCRdb running MiXCR on the 5' RACE reads. The sample lists under 250,000 distinct CDR3 sequences, less than 20% occurring once. Material: PBMCs or a T cell subset sorted from them (not recorded which). The receptors come from an adult woman who had mild COVID-19 (a few samples of this study predate the infection). Cell type and time point are not known. Each CDR3 is given with its conserved first and last residue. Fields, in order: D gene, J gene, clone size, V gene, CDR3 DNA, CDR3 protein. The D gene is left open where the match is weak. Only some rows state a clone size, as once, few, many or a class for expanded clones.

D: -
J: TRBJ1-1
size: few
V: TRBV15
DNA: TGTGCCACCAGCTCGTATTACAGGGACACTGAAGCTTTCTTT
CDR3: CATSSYYRDTEAFF

D: -
J: TRBJ2-7
size: -
V: TRBV20-1
DNA: TGCAGTGGTAACCGTCAGCGGTTGTCGGAGCAGTACTTC
CDR3: CSGNRQRLSEQYF

D: -
J: TRBJ1-1
size: -
V: TRBV6-2/TRBV6-3
DNA: TGTGCCAGCAGTAAGGGTCCGAACACTGAAGCTTTCTTT
CDR3: CASSKGPNTEAFF

D: TRBD1
J: TRBJ2-7
size: few
V: TRBV5-1
DNA: TGCGCCAGCAGCCATGGGACAGGAGTCTCCTACGAGCAGTACTTC
CDR3: CASSHGTGVSYEQYF

D: TRBD2
J: TRBJ2-5
size: many
V: TRBV12-3/TRBV12-4
DNA: TGTGCCAGCAGTTTTCCCCTAGCGGGGGCCTACCAAGAGACCCAGTACTTC
CDR3: CASSFPLAGAYQETQYF

D: -
J: TRBJ2-1
size: few
V: TRBV7-9
DNA: TGTGCCAGCAGCCATCGGTGGCAGGGCGACAATGAGCAGTTCTTC
CDR3: CASSHRWQGDNEQFF

D: -
J: TRBJ1-1
size: -
V: TRBV20-1
DNA: TGCAGTGCTAAGCAGGGGATAGGGGAAGCTTTCTTT
CDR3: CSAKQGIGEAFF

D: -
J: TRBJ2-1
size: -
V: TRBV10-2
DNA: TGCGCCAGCAGTGAGTCCCGTGGAACCTACAATGAGCAGTTCTTC
CDR3: CASSESRGTYNEQFF

D: -
J: TRBJ2-1
size: -
V: TRBV20-1
DNA: TGCAGTGCTAGAGAAAATACGGGGGAGCAGTTCTTC
CDR3: CSARENTGEQFF

D: TRBD2
J: TRBJ2-7
size: -
V: TRBV7-9
DNA: TGTGCCAGCAGCGCGGGACTAGCGGGAGGTACGTCCTACGAGCAGTACTTC
CDR3: CASSAGLAGGTSYEQYF

D: -
J: TRBJ2-1
size: -
V: TRBV6-6
DNA: TGTGCCAGCTCTATGGAGGGGCCGATCTACAATGAGCAGTTCTTC
CDR3: CASSMEGPIYNEQFF

D: TRBD2
J: TRBJ2-1
size: -
V: TRBV12-3/TRBV12-4
DNA: TGTGCCAGCAGTTCTAGGCCGGGACTAGCGGGCTACAATGAGCAGTTCTTC
CDR3: CASSSRPGLAGYNEQFF

D: -
J: TRBJ2-5
size: -
V: TRBV5-4
DNA: TGTGCCAGCAGCTTGAATACTCAGGGGACGGAGACCCAGTACTTC
CDR3: CASSLNTQGTETQYF

D: -
J: TRBJ2-3
size: few
V: TRBV7-2
DNA: TGTGCCAGCAGCCCCTCCCACACAGATACGCAGTATTTT
CDR3: CASSPSHTDTQYF

D: -
J: TRBJ2-1
size: once
V: TRBV19
DNA: TGTGCCAGTAAGTTGCGTTCCTCCTACAATGAGCAGTTCTTC
CDR3: CASKLRSSYNEQFF

D: -
J: TRBJ2-2
size: -
V: TRBV12-3/TRBV12-4
DNA: TGTGCCAGCAGTTTAGGTGGGACCCTTCTCACCGGGGAGCTGTTTTTT
CDR3: CASSLGGTLLTGELFF

D: TRBD1
J: TRBJ2-1
size: -
V: TRBV7-8
DNA: TGTGCCAGCAGCTTAGCATACAAGGACAGGGGGCGAGGTGAGCAGTTCTTC
CDR3: CASSLAYKDRGRGEQFF

D: -
J: TRBJ2-5
size: few
V: TRBV5-1
DNA: TGCGCCAGCAGCTTGGCAGCAGGGCAAGAGACCCAGTACTTC
CDR3: CASSLAAGQETQYF

D: TRBD1
J: TRBJ2-2
size: -
V: TRBV7-9
DNA: TGTGCCAGCAGCCGGACAGGGGCGGCGACCGGGGAGCTGTTTTTT
CDR3: CASSRTGAATGELFF

D: TRBD2
J: TRBJ2-1
size: many
V: TRBV12-3/TRBV12-4
DNA: TGTGCCAGCAGGAGGACGAGCGGGAGTCGCCCCAATGAGCAGTTCTTC
CDR3: CASRRTSGSRPNEQFF

D: -
J: TRBJ2-5
size: -
V: TRBV29-1
DNA: TGCAGCGTTGAAGCGGCATGGCAAGAGACCCAGTACTTC
CDR3: CSVEAAWQETQYF

D: -
J: TRBJ1-4
size: few
V: TRBV6-2/TRBV6-3
DNA: TGTGCCAGCAGTGCCAACAACAATGAAAAACTGTTTTTT
CDR3: CASSANNNEKLFF

D: TRBD1
J: TRBJ2-1
size: many
V: TRBV5-1
DNA: TGCGCCAGCAGCCTGGGGGGGACAGGGGGCCATGAGCAGTTCTTC
CDR3: CASSLGGTGGHEQFF

D: TRBD1
J: TRBJ1-2
size: -
V: TRBV5-4
DNA: TGTGCCGGAACAGGGGAGAGTGGCTACACCTTC
CDR3: CAGTGESGYTF

D: -
J: TRBJ1-2
size: -
V: TRBV6-5
DNA: TGTGCCAGCACCAACCCGGTGGGGGGCTACACCTTC
CDR3: CASTNPVGGYTF

D: -
J: TRBJ2-3
size: -
V: TRBV9
DNA: TGTGCCAGCAGCGAGAGGAACACAGATACGCAGTATTTT
CDR3: CASSERNTDTQYF

D: TRBD2
J: TRBJ2-1
size: many
V: TRBV24-1
DNA: TGTGCCACCAGTGATTCCGGGACTATGAGGTATGAGCAGTTCTTC
CDR3: CATSDSGTMRYEQFF

D: TRBD1
J: TRBJ2-3
size: once
V: TRBV12-3/TRBV12-4
DNA: TGTGCCAGCAGTTTGTACGGGACAGGTAGCACAGATACGCAGTATTTT
CDR3: CASSLYGTGSTDTQYF

D: -
J: TRBJ2-7
size: -
V: TRBV9
DNA: TGTGCCAGCAGCGTAGTACCACGGAGGAGCGATCAAACATTGGACTACGAGCAGTACTTC
CDR3: CASSVVPRRSDQTLDYEQYF

D: TRBD2
J: TRBJ2-1
size: many
V: TRBV5-1
DNA: TGCGCCAGCAGCTTCCCTAGCGGGAGGGGGGACAATGAGCAGTTCTTC
CDR3: CASSFPSGRGDNEQFF

D: -
J: TRBJ2-2
size: -
V: TRBV6-2/TRBV6-3
DNA: TGTGCCAGCAGCCACCCCACAGGGCGTATTTACACCGGGGAGCTGTTTTTT
CDR3: CASSHPTGRIYTGELFF

D: -
J: TRBJ2-7
size: -
V: TRBV20-1
DNA: TGCAGTGCTAGAGTTTTGGGGCTCCCCTACGAGCAGTACTTC
CDR3: CSARVLGLPYEQYF

D: -
J: TRBJ2-1
size: few
V: TRBV20-1
DNA: TGCAGTGCTAGCGGGGCTGACGTCGGATCCTACAATGAGCAGTTCTTC
CDR3: CSASGADVGSYNEQFF

D: -
J: TRBJ1-5
size: few
V: TRBV6-6
DNA: TGTGCCAGCAGTGTCGGCAATCAGCCCCAGCATTTT
CDR3: CASSVGNQPQHF

D: -
J: TRBJ1-2
size: -
V: TRBV6-1
DNA: TGTGCCAGCAGTGAGGACCGCTATGGCTACACCTTC
CDR3: CASSEDRYGYTF

D: -
J: TRBJ2-1
size: -
V: TRBV29-1
DNA: TGCAGCGGTCGGATCAATGAGCAGTTCTTC
CDR3: CSGRINEQFF

D: -
J: TRBJ2-1
size: many
V: TRBV5-1
DNA: TGCGCCAGCACTCTGGGAGCATACAATGAGCAGTTCTTC
CDR3: CASTLGAYNEQFF

D: -
J: TRBJ2-5
size: -
V: TRBV9
DNA: TGTGCCAGCAGCGTAGCGCTCGGGGAGACCCAGTACTTC
CDR3: CASSVALGETQYF